This note documents a single TCR beta chain sequence. The entry originates in a study of T cell responses to AZD1222 COVID-19 vaccine. Profiled with immunoSEQ multiplex PCR; TCRdb holds only in-frame clones, not every one. The table shows 110,000 or so clones, with 86% occurring only once. This CDR3 has 16 residues. J was trimmed by 0 bases and V by 4 bases; bases with no gene match: 9. Germline values: CDR1 SGHNT, CDR2 YYREEE (reference sequence). The input for sequencing was peripheral blood, taken on day 0 of AZD1222 vaccination. This chain uses TRBV5-4 with TRBJ2-7; 8 positions match TRBD2. This receptor was obtained from an adult in good health. This CDR3 is CASSPGSGVSSYEQYF. The CDR3 DNA is TGTGCCAGCAGCCCCGGTAGCGGGGTTAGCTCCTACGAGCAGTACTTC.